This passage covers 22 T cell receptor beta chains from one sample sequenced in a study of blood T cell repertoires in COVID-19. The protocol was immunoSEQ multiplex PCR, while the TCRdb copy is restricted to in-frame clones and leaves out a portion. In the table there are around 37,000 clones, 85% to 90% of which are singletons. Material for sequencing was peripheral blood. All receptors come from a man between 60 and 75 years old with active or convalescent COVID-19.

This chain joins TRBV9 and TRBJ1-4; possible D gene TRBD1, 6 bases. The CDR3 covers 14 residues. V lost 4 bases and J 7 bases, leaving 14 bases between the germline ends. From germline, CDR1 is SGDLS and CDR2 YYNGEE. CDR3: CASSPPDRREKLFF. CDR3 DNA sequence: TGTGCCAGCAGCCCCCCTGACAGGCGTGAAAAACTGTTTTTT.

The genes are TRBV28 and TRBJ2-3, with D perhaps matching TRBD2 (6 bases). The CDR3 is 15 residues long. The germline V and J ends were trimmed by 5 bases and 1 base, with 13 bases remaining between them. Germline lookup yields CDR1 MDHEN and CDR2 SYDVKM. CDR3 DNA: TGTGCCAGCAGTCCGGACTGGGGGGGCACAGATACGCAGTATTTT. Its protein is CASSPDWGGTDTQYF.

The rearrangement uses TRBV9 and TRBJ2-7; 9 positions match TRBD1. The CDR3 sequence is 14 residues long. Trimming at V came to 3 bases and at J to 2 bases, leaving 3 bases not matched to a gene. Germline values: CDR1 SGDLS, CDR2 YYNGEE. CDR3 protein: CASSAGQGTYEQYF. The CDR3 coding sequence is TGTGCCAGCAGCGCGGGACAGGGAACCTACGAGCAGTACTTC.

The chain combines TRBV4-1 with TRBJ2-7, with TRBD2 identical over 10 bases. The CDR3 totals 14 residues. The V gene's germline CDR1 is MGHRA and CDR2 YSYEKL. The junction had 2 bases not matched to a gene; V was cut back by 1 base and J by 5 bases. CDR3 nucleotides: TGCGCCAGCAGCCAAGGCCTAGCGGGAGACGAGCAGTACTTC. Translated, it gives CASSQGLAGDEQYF.

The chain combines TRBV5-1 with TRBJ2-7; 9 bases match TRBD2. Germline loops: CDR1 SGHRS, CDR2 YFSETQ. J was trimmed by 2 bases and V by 4 bases; bases with no gene match: 10. The CDR3 runs to 16 residues. In nucleotides, the CDR3 is TGCGCCAGCAGCAGAGAGGCTAGCGGGGACCCCTACGAGCAGTACTTC. This codes for CASSREASGDPYEQYF.

The chain combines TRBV5-1 with TRBJ2-7, with TRBD2 identical over 7 bases. The ends lost 1 base at V and 2 bases at J; junction bases unmatched: 6. In germline, CDR1 is SGHRS, CDR2 YFSETQ. This CDR3 has 15 amino acids. The CDR3 reads CASSLSLAETYEQYF. In DNA, the CDR3 is TGCGCCAGCAGCTTGAGCCTAGCGGAAACCTACGAGCAGTACTTC.

This clone was seen once. This chain joins TRBV4-2 and TRBJ1-3; perhaps TRBD1 as D (5 bases). The ends were cut back, 6 bases at V and 0 bases at J, with 15 bases in the middle. This CDR3 region has 16 residues. CDR1 is LGHNA and CDR2 is YNFKEQ in the germline V gene. CDR3 sequence (DNA): TGTGCCAGCAGGAAGGGGTTGGGGGGCTCTGGAAACACCATATATTTT. Protein product: CASRKGLGGSGNTIYF.

This chain connects TRBV13 to TRBJ1-3; 10 bases align to TRBD1. The CDR3 totals 16 residues. V lost 5 bases to trimming and J lost 3 bases; unmatched junction nucleotides: 7. CDR1 PRHDT and CDR2 FYEKMQ come from the germline V gene (reference sequence). CDR3 bases: TGTGCCAGCAGCCCTCGGGACAGGGGTGGTGGAAACACCATATATTTT. It encodes CASSPRDRGGGNTIYF. Variable domain in full (rest from reference TRBV13 and TRBJ1-3): AAGVIQSPRHLIKEKRETATLKCYPIPRHDTVYWYQQGPGQDPQFLISFYEKMQSDKGSIPDRFSAQQFSDYHSELNMSSLELGDSALYFCASSPRDRGGGNTIYFGEGSWLTVV.

The rearrangement joins TRBV4-2 to TRBJ2-7; TRBD2 matches 7 bases. The CDR3 loop spans 15 amino acids. The germline CDR1 and CDR2 sequences are LGHNA and YNFKEQ. The junction had 6 bases not matched to a gene; V was cut back by 1 base and J by 3 bases. The CDR3 spells CASSQVQGGSYEQYF. The CDR3 DNA reads as TGTGCCAGCAGCCAAGTTCAGGGCGGGAGCTACGAGCAGTACTTC.

The J gene is TRBJ1-6, the V gene TRBV27; a possible D gene is TRBD1 (5 bases). Per the germline V gene, CDR1 is MNHEY and CDR2 is SMNVEV (reference sequence). Deletions cut 4 bases from V and 5 bases from J, with 18 bases between. CDR3 length equals 17 residues. The CDR3: CASSSNRLRGNNSPLHF. Here the CDR3 DNA reads TGTGCCAGCAGTTCGAATCGCCTAAGGGGTAATAATTCACCCCTCCACTTT.

The chain combines TRBV15 with TRBJ2-5, with 8 bases matching TRBD2. CDR3 length: 13 amino acids. J lost 5 bases, V lost 4 bases, and 3 bases had no gene match. CDR1 and CDR2 (germline): LNHNV, YYDKDF (reference sequence). CDR3 nucleotide sequence: TGTGCCACCAGCATAAAGCGGGAGGAGACCCAGTACTTC. It specifies CATSIKREETQYF.

The gene calls are TRBV7-2 and TRBJ1-6; D is perhaps TRBD1 (5 bases). The CDR3 contains 14 residues. CDR1 and CDR2 from the germline V gene are SGHTA and FQGNSA. Trimming took 1 base from V and 12 from J, leaving 13 bases between them. CDR3 region: CASSLDTGGRPLHF. CDR3 nucleotides: TGTGCCAGCAGCTTAGATACCGGGGGACGACCCCTCCACTTT.

This chain joins TRBV3-1 (or the pseudogene TRBV3-2) and TRBJ2-2, with unresolved D. The CDR3 is 13 amino acids. V lost 4 bases and J 1 base, leaving 4 bases between the germline ends. The germline V gene has CDR1 LGHDT and CDR2 YNNKEL (reference sequence). The CDR3 sequence: CASSLLNTGELFF. The CDR3 DNA follows: TGTGCCAGCAGCCTTCTGAACACCGGGGAGCTGTTTTTT.

The rearrangement joins TRBV5-1 to TRBJ2-3, with 8 bases that match TRBD2. Germline CDR1 reads SGHRS; CDR2 reads YFSETQ. Losses at the gene ends were 3 bases for V and 0 bases for J; bases not matched to a gene: 9. This CDR3 region has 17 residues. CDR3 sequence (DNA): TGCGCCAGCAGCTCCCTTTCACCTAGCGGGAGCACAGATACGCAGTATTTT. Translation gives CASSSLSPSGSTDTQYF.

V usage is TRBV10-1 and J usage is TRBJ2-5; 10 nucleotides line up with TRBD1. Germline V CDR1 and CDR2: WNHNN, SYGVQD (reference sequence). The CDR3 runs to 15 residues. Trimming cost V 5 bases and J 4 bases; bases outside gene matches: 7. Written as DNA, the CDR3 is TGCGCCAGCAGTACTGGGACAGGGGTGGGAGAGACCCAGTACTTC. As protein: CASSTGTGVGETQYF.

The chain employs TRBV13 and TRBJ1-1; D perhaps matches TRBD1 (5 bases). V shed 8 bases and J shed 4 bases, with 17 bases lying between them. The germline V gene encodes CDR1 PRHDT and CDR2 FYEKMQ (reference sequence). The CDR3 is 14 amino acids. The chain's CDR3 is CASSGGVGGTEAFF. For the CDR3, the DNA is TGTGCCAGCTCTGGGGGGGTCGGAGGCACTGAAGCTTTCTTT.

In its sample, this clone is medium-sized. The chain recombines TRBV28 with TRBJ2-2; 8 nucleotides match TRBD2. With V trimmed by 3 bases and J by 3 bases, 12 bases remained unmatched. Germline CDR1 MDHEN, CDR2 SYDVKM. The CDR3 runs 18 residues. CDR3 nucleotides: TGTGCCAGCAGTTTGTGGGAGGAAACGGGAGGGGACACCGGGGAGCTGTTTTTT. It is translated as CASSLWEETGGDTGELFF.

This clone was observed a few times. This sequence joins TRBV6-5 and TRBJ1-6, with 7 bases fitting TRBD1. The CDR3 runs 15 residues. In germline, CDR1 is MNHEY, CDR2 SVGAGI. With V trimmed by 5 bases and J by 7 bases, 8 bases remained unmatched. CDR3 DNA: TGTGCCAGCAGTCGAGCGGACAGGAACAATTCACCCCTCCACTTT. Amino acid sequence: CASSRADRNNSPLHF.

This clone was observed a few times. The genes are TRBV19 and TRBJ1-2; a weak D match, TRBD1 (5 bases). V lost 5 bases and J lost 6, with 13 bases in between. Germline V CDR1 and CDR2: LNHDA, SQIVND (reference sequence). This CDR3 has 13 amino acids. In DNA, the CDR3 is TGTGCCAGTAGTCGTCAGGGTTGGCATGGCTACACCTTC. It specifies CASSRQGWHGYTF.

The chain uses TRBV4-1 and TRBJ2-5; a possible D gene is TRBD2 (7 bases). Germline-derived CDR1 and CDR2 are MGHRA and YSYEKL. There are 14 residues in the CDR3. V was pared by 2 bases and J by 4 bases, with 11 bases between. CDR3 nucleotides: TGCGCCAGCAGCCAAATGGGGGGGCTAGAGACCCAGTACTTC. It codes for CASSQMGGLETQYF.

Notes on this clone: At one of its ends the junction is not consistent with the germline gene, which may arise from a read error. The V gene is TRBV9, the J gene TRBJ2-1; 9 bases fit TRBD1. The CDR3 is made up of 21 amino acids. The germline V gene has CDR1 SGDLS and CDR2 YYNGEE. DNA of the CDR3: TGCGCCAGCAGCGCAAGGGGGGGGAACGGGACAGGGACGTCGTCCTACAATGAGCAGTTCTTC. Its translation is CASSARGGNGTGTSSYNEQFF.

The chain combines TRBV19 with TRBJ1-3, with D tentatively TRBD1 (5 bases). V was pared by 10 bases and J by 2 bases, with 15 bases between. The V gene's germline CDR1 is LNHDA and CDR2 SQIVND (reference sequence). The CDR3 is 14 residues long. CDR3 DNA sequence: TGTGCCACGTCCAACAGGAGAACTGGAAACACCATATATTTT. This encodes CATSNRRTGNTIYF.